Presented here are 8 T cell receptor beta chains from one specimen sequenced in a study of T cells in Graves' hyperthyroidism and ophthalmopathy. Amplified TCR beta CDR3 regions derived from RNA transcripts. Using the HTBI primer set, a first-round RT-PCR was run on the TCR CDR3. TCRdb ran MiXCR on the multiplex PCR reads and lists one entry per CDR3 protein. The data show 360,000 or so distinct CDR3 sequences, with roughly 18% seen just once and 15% to 19% held by the top ten. Input material: blood. The receptors shown here come from a woman aged 40 to 49 with Graves' ophthalmopathy.

V and J are TRBV20-1 and TRBJ2-2, with 10 bases that match TRBD1. V shed 1 base and J 6 bases; nucleotides not matched to a gene: 8. The CDR3 loop spans 16 amino acids. CDR1 is DFQATT, CDR2 SNEGSKA, per germline (reference sequence). This CDR3 is CSARAPGQGIPGELFF. CDR3 DNA sequence: TGCAGTGCTAGAGCTCCGGGACAGGGGATCCCCGGGGAGCTGTTTTTT.

The gene calls are TRBV6-2 or TRBV6-3 and TRBJ2-7; D could derive from TRBD1 or TRBD2 (5 bases each). The CDR3 spans 17 residues. V lost 6 bases and J lost 1, with 22 bases in between. Germline V gene sequence: CDR1 MNHEY, CDR2 SVGEGT. CDR3 sequence: CASSLRQTKYSSYEQYF. CDR3 in DNA: TGTGCCAGCAGCTTGAGACAGACTAAGTACTCTTCCTACGAGCAGTACTTC.

This clonotype was recorded at least ten times. The chain combines TRBV11-2 with TRBJ2-7; 11 bases agree with TRBD1. The CDR3 extends over 15 amino acids. Unmatched junction bases numbered 12, after V lost 7 bases and J lost 7 bases. Germline assignment: CDR1 SGHAT and CDR2 FQNNGV. CDR3 region: CASNPTGQGASEQYF. CDR3 coding DNA: TGTGCCAGCAACCCAACAGGACAGGGGGCTAGTGAGCAGTACTTC.

This chain joins TRBV6-1 and TRBJ1-1; D uncertain. Germline loops: CDR1 MNHNS, CDR2 SASEGT. The CDR3 has 12 residues. The V gene lost 10 bases and the J gene lost 1 base, with 10 bases spanning the gap. The CDR3 region is CATGQTNTEAFF. Written as DNA, the CDR3 is TGTGCCACCGGTCAGACGAACACTGAAGCTTTCTTT.

At least ten counts were recorded for this clonotype. J is TRBJ1-1 and V is TRBV27, with D perhaps matching TRBD1 (6 bases). V shed 5 bases and J shed 1 base, with 11 bases lying between them. The CDR3 contains 14 residues. Germline CDR1 reads MNHEY; CDR2 reads SMNVEV (reference sequence). The CDR3 region is CASSPSRGNTEAFF. DNA of the CDR3: TGTGCCAGCAGTCCCTCCAGGGGGAACACTGAAGCTTTCTTT.

This clonotype was seen many times. The chain is built from TRBV27 and TRBJ2-2; no reliable D call. This CDR3 is 13 amino acids long. Trimming removed 2 bases at V and 7 bases at J, with 8 bases between. CDR1 and CDR2 (germline): MNHEY, SMNVEV (reference sequence). CDR3 nucleotide sequence: TGTGCCAGCAGTTTACCTATAAACGGGGAGCTGTTTTTT. Encoded protein: CASSLPINGELFF.

This clonotype was observed many times. The chain couples TRBV27 to TRBJ2-7; a possible D gene is TRBD2 (6 bases). Germline V gene sequence: CDR1 MNHEY, CDR2 SMNVEV (reference sequence). The CDR3 has 14 amino acids. Trimming pared 3 bases from V and 9 bases from J, leaving 18 bases between. The CDR3 DNA follows: TGTGCCAGCAGTTTTCGGGAGAATTTTTATCCGCAGTACTTC. Translating gives CASSFRENFYPQYF.

The CDR3 spells CASSAEGETIQYF. CDR3 DNA: TGTGCCAGCAGTGCCGAGGGAGAGACCATTCAGTACTTC. J is TRBJ2-4 and V is TRBV6-1; perhaps TRBD2 as D (5 bases). V lost 4 bases and J lost 9, with 13 bases in between. Per germline, CDR1 MNHNS and CDR2 SASEGT. The CDR3 spans 13 residues.